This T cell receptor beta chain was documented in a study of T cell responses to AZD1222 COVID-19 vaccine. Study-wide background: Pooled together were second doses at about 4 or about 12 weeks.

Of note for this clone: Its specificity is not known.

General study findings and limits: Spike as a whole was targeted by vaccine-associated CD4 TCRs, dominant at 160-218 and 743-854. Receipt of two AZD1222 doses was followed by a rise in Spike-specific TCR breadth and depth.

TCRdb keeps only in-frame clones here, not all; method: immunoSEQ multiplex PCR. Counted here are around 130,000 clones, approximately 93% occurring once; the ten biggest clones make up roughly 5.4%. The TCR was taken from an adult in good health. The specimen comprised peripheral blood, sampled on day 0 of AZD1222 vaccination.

The CDR3 DNA reads as TGCGCCAGCAGCACGCTGGACAGTAACTATGGCTACACCTTC. This codes for CASSTLDSNYGYTF. The V gene is TRBV4-1, the J gene TRBJ1-2; perhaps TRBD1 as D (6 bases). Germline CDR1 and CDR2: MGHRA and YSYEKL. The CDR3 loop spans 14 amino acids. With 5 bases removed from V and 1 base from J, the gap between germline ends came to 11 bases.